This entry lists 12 T cell receptor beta chains sequenced from one sample in a study of CD8 T cells in Susac syndrome. It was with random hexamers that about 0.45 to 1 ug RNA was reverse transcribed. A single record per CDR3 protein comes from TCRdb applying MiXCR to the immunoSEQ multiplex PCR reads. The table includes more than 70,000 distinct CDR3 sequences, roughly 90% detected once. Sequencing was performed on CD8+ T cells from PBMCs. The origin of the receptors is a human donor with multiple sclerosis.

This chain links TRBV6-5 with TRBJ2-3; D possibly corresponds to TRBD1 (6 bases). Germline-derived CDR1 and CDR2 are MNHEY and SVGAGI. V gave up 6 bases and J gave up 1 base, with 14 bases separating them. This CDR3 is built from 15 residues. The CDR3, as DNA: TGTGCCAGCAGCTACAGGGAATCGGGCACAGATACGCAGTATTTT. Its translation is CASSYRESGTDTQYF.

This chain joins TRBV19 and TRBJ1-5; the D is unclear. The V end was cut by 5 bases, the J end by 2 bases, with 10 bases between. Germline values: CDR1 LNHDA, CDR2 SQIVND (reference sequence). The CDR3 has 14 amino acids. The CDR3 here is CASSPPEGNQPQHF. The CDR3 nucleotides are TGTGCCAGTAGTCCTCCCGAGGGCAATCAGCCCCAGCATTTT.

The chain links TRBV10-2 to TRBJ2-7; D gene ambiguous. Germline CDR1 reads WSHSY; CDR2 reads SAAADI. This CDR3 is built from 12 residues. V was trimmed by 5 bases and J by 3 bases, leaving 8 bases between them. This chain's CDR3 is CASSHSYYEQYF. The CDR3 DNA sequence: TGCGCCAGCAGTCATTCCTACTACGAGCAGTACTTC.

The V call is TRBV9, the J call TRBJ1-2; D remains ambiguous. In germline, CDR1 is SGDLS, CDR2 YYNGEE. This CDR3 is built from 15 residues. Trimming removed 1 base at V and 0 bases at J, with 10 bases between. CDR3 coding DNA: TGTGCCAGCAGCGTAAGTGGGATTGCTAACTATGGCTACACCTTC. Its protein product is CASSVSGIANYGYTF.

The J gene is TRBJ2-6, the V gene TRBV5-1, with D maybe TRBD1 (6 bases). The V and J ends lost 4 bases and 1 base respectively, with 18 bases between them. The CDR3 totals 18 residues. Looked up from germline, CDR1 is SGHRS and CDR2 is YFSETQ. The CDR3 DNA is TGCGCCAGCAGCCAAACAGGGCCTCAGGCGTCTGGGGCCAACGTCCTGACTTTC. Amino acid sequence: CASSQTGPQASGANVLTF.

V gene TRBV11-2 combines with J gene TRBJ2-3; D is unclear. Trimming pared 5 bases from V and 4 bases from J, leaving 19 bases between. Germline V gene lookup returns CDR1 SGHAT and CDR2 FQNNGV. The CDR3 loop spans 16 amino acids. CDR3 loop: CASSPVPEWAADTQYF. CDR3 in DNA: TGTGCCAGCAGCCCAGTCCCTGAGTGGGCCGCAGATACGCAGTATTTT.

The chain carries TRBV24-1 and TRBJ1-1; D not certain. V lost 4 bases to trimming and J lost 2 bases, with 4 bases between them. Germline V CDR1 and CDR2: KGHDR, SFDVKD. The CDR3 has 12 amino acids. The CDR3 region has the DNA TGTGCCACCAGTGACCGAAACACTGAAGCTTTCTTT. The encoded protein is CATSDRNTEAFF.

This clonotype has more than one count but fewer than ten. V and J are TRBV7-3 and TRBJ2-4; D is unclear. The germline CDR1 and CDR2 sequences are SGHTA and FQGTGA. The CDR3 covers 10 residues. CDR3 protein: CWAAKNIQYF. CDR3 nucleotides: TGTTGGGCAGCCAAAAACATTCAGTACTTC.

The chain recombines TRBV6-5 with TRBJ2-7; tentatively, D is TRBD2 (5 bases). This CDR3 spans 13 amino acids. In germline, CDR1 is MNHEY, CDR2 SVGAGI. V lost 6 bases, J lost 1 base, and 10 bases lay in between. The CDR3 DNA sequence: TGTGCCAGCAGCCCGGAGGTTTCCTACGAGCAGTACTTC. This sequence encodes CASSPEVSYEQYF.

This clonotype appeared a single time. The CDR3 DNA follows: TGTGCCAGCAGTTTATACGAGGCCAGGGGAACGGGAGAGCAGTACTTC. Translating gives CASSLYEARGTGEQYF. The genes are TRBV27 and TRBJ2-7; D may be TRBD1 (6 bases). The CDR3 totals 16 residues. CDR1 MNHEY and CDR2 SMNVEV come from the germline V gene (reference sequence). V was trimmed by 1 base and J by 7 bases, leaving 20 bases between them.

The chain recombines TRBV30 with TRBJ2-5; weak D call: TRBD1 (6 bases). The V and J ends lost 5 bases and 4 bases respectively, with 14 bases between them. Germline V gene sequence: CDR1 GTSNPN, CDR2 SVGIG (reference sequence). The CDR3 is 13 amino acids. The CDR3 DNA sequence: TGTGCCTGGTCCCCCACAGGGAGAGAGACCCAGTACTTC. Amino acid sequence: CAWSPTGRETQYF.

This chain uses TRBV12-3 or TRBV12-4 with TRBJ1-2; no reliable D call. Trimming left V 7 bases short and J 8 bases short, with 20 bases between. CDR3 length: 14 amino acids. The CDR3 coding sequence is TGTGCCAGCACTTTGGGGTATGTCGTCGGCGGCTACACCTTC. This translates into CASTLGYVVGGYTF.